This T cell receptor (beta chain) was found in a study of cytomegalovirus exposure and HLA in healthy donors. Broader study findings: The classifier reportedly diagnosed cytomegalovirus status with high specificity and sensitivity.

The PCR contained 60 Vbeta and 13 Jbeta primers. TCRdb keeps only in-frame clones here, not all; method: immunoSEQ multiplex PCR. The sample lists around 190,000 clones; roughly 86% were seen once. Of note for this clone: Its antigen is unknown.

There are 15 residues in the CDR3. Germline V lookup: CDR1 ENHRY, CDR2 SYGVKD. V was clipped by 4 bases and J by 4 bases, with 16 bases between them. This receptor was identified in a woman younger than 30 in good health and CMV-seronegative. The chain carries TRBV10-3 and TRBJ1-1; possible D gene TRBD1, 6 bases. Sequencing was performed on PBMCs. CDR3 protein: CAISGRQGLSTEAFF. The CDR3 DNA reads as TGTGCCATCAGTGGACGGCAGGGGCTCAGCACTGAAGCTTTCTTT.